Listed below are T cell receptor beta chains from one sample, sequenced in a study of cytomegalovirus exposure and HLA in healthy donors. The data were produced by immunoSEQ multiplex PCR, yet TCRdb's version contains in-frame clones alone and is incomplete. The sample includes 150,000 to 200,000 clones, about four fifths of them seen just once. Sequenced sample: PBMCs. These receptors all stem from a man aged 45 to 65 in good health and CMV-seropositive. Each CDR3 is given with its conserved first and last residue. The D gene is left open where the match is weak. Rows give clone size only sometimes, using once, few, many, or a class for an expanded clone.

>TRBV10-2|.|.|TRBJ1-2
TGCGCCAGCATCCCCAAAGAGGATCCTTATGGCTACACCTTC
CASIPKEDPYGYTF
>TRBV7-8|.|.|TRBJ2-7
TGTGCCAGCAGCTTAGTAGGGAGTTCCTACGAGCAGTACTTC
CASSLVGSSYEQYF
>TRBV7-2|.|.|TRBJ2-7
TGTGCCAGCAGCTTAGTACATACAGACTACGAGCAGTACTTC
CASSLVHTDYEQYF
>TRBV5-1|TRBD2|.|TRBJ2-3
TGCGCCAGCAGCTTTAGCGGGGCGACCACAGATACGCAGTATTTT
CASSFSGATTDTQYF
>TRBV1|.|.|TRBJ2-5
TGCACCAGCAGCTCACGACTAGCGGCCCAGGAAGAGACCCAGTACTTC
CTSSSRLAAQEETQYF
>TRBV4-2|TRBD2|.|TRBJ2-1
TGTGCCAGCAGCCAAGGGGCTAGCGGAATCAATGAGCAGTTCTTC
CASSQGASGINEQFF
>TRBV9|.|.|TRBJ2-7
TGTGCCAGCAGCACCGGGGTGGGCGCCCTAGGGTACGAGCAGTACTTC
CASSTGVGALGYEQYF
>TRBV7-9|.|.|TRBJ1-5
TGTGCCAGCAGCTTAGATAGGGGTGTTTTGGAGCCCCAGCATTTT
CASSLDRGVLEPQHF
>TRBV6-1|.|.|TRBJ2-1
TGTGCCAGCAGTGAACAAGTGAGCTCCTACAATGAGCAGTTCTTC
CASSEQVSSYNEQFF
>TRBV6-5|.|.|TRBJ1-2
TGTGCCAGCAGTTCCCCCGGCCAGAGCCCAGGGGGCTACACCTTC
CASSSPGQSPGGYTF
>TRBV7-3|.|once|TRBJ1-2
TGTGCCAGCAACTTCGGGGTTTTTGGCTACACCTTC
CASNFGVFGYTF
>TRBV27|.|.|TRBJ2-1
TGTGCCAGCAGTTTACGGGTGTCACTTGAGCAGTTCTTC
CASSLRVSLEQFF
>TRBV6-4|.|.|TRBJ2-3
TGTGCCAGCAGTGACTCGATTAGCGCTAACACAGATACGCAGTATTTT
CASSDSISANTDTQYF
>TRBV28|.|.|TRBJ1-2
TGTGCCAGCATGGTGCAGGGGCTCCTGGCTGGCTACACCTTC
CASMVQGLLAGYTF
>TRBV5-5|.|.|TRBJ1-6
TGTGCCAGCAGCTTGGACCTGACAAACAATTCACCCCTCCACTTT
CASSLDLTNNSPLHF
>TRBV5-1|TRBD2|once|TRBJ2-3
TGCGCCAGCAGCTTGGCCCCGGGACTAGCGGGAGAAGGTACGCAGTATTTT
CASSLAPGLAGEGTQYF
>TRBV19|.|.|TRBJ2-7
TGTGCCAGTAGTATCCGGGACGAGCAGTACTTC
CASSIRDEQYF
>TRBV27|TRBD2|.|TRBJ2-1
TGTGCCAGCAGTTTTATCGGCCCTAGCGGGAGTCCCAATGAGCAGTTCTTC
CASSFIGPSGSPNEQFF
>TRBV28|TRBD2|.|TRBJ2-7
TGTGCCAGCAGTTCCGGGGCTAGCGGGAGCTACGAGCAGTACTTC
CASSSGASGSYEQYF
>TRBV27|TRBD1|.|TRBJ2-5
TGTGCCAGCAGCCTAAACAGGGGGCGAGAGACCCAGTACTTC
CASSLNRGRETQYF
>TRBV7-9|.|.|TRBJ1-1
TGTGCCAGCAGCTTAGGGCAGGGGATGAACACTGAAGCTTTCTTT
CASSLGQGMNTEAFF
>TRBV27|TRBD2|.|TRBJ2-1
TGTGCCAGCAGTTTATCTTGGGCGGGGGGGCAGAATGAGCAGTTCTTC
CASSLSWAGGQNEQFF
>TRBV30|.|.|TRBJ1-1
TGTGCCTGGAGTCGGGGTGGCGAGACTGAAGCTTTCTTT
CAWSRGGETEAFF
>TRBV7-9|TRBD2|few|TRBJ2-3
TGTGCCAGCAGGACGAACCCAAACCTCTACCTAGCGGGGGGGCATACGCAGTATTTT
CASRTNPNLYLAGGHTQYF
>TRBV1|.|.|TRBJ1-5
TGCACCAGCAGCCAAGATTTAGGAGAAATCAATCAGCCCCAGCATTTT
CTSSQDLGEINQPQHF
>TRBV9|TRBD2|.|TRBJ2-5
TGTGCCAGCAGCGGGGGACTAGCGGGGGGGCAAGAGACCCAGTACTTC
CASSGGLAGGQETQYF
>TRBV7-3|.|once|TRBJ1-1
TGTGCCAGCAGCTCGGACAGGAACACTGAAGCTTTCTTT
CASSSDRNTEAFF
>TRBV18|.|.|TRBJ1-6
TGTGCCAGCTCACCAAACAGGGAGTCACCCCTCCACTTT
CASSPNRESPLHF
>TRBV7-8|.|.|TRBJ1-2
TGTGCCAGCAGCTCCACAGCTAACTATGGCTACACCTTC
CASSSTANYGYTF
>TRBV28|TRBD1|.|TRBJ2-7
TGTGCCAGCAGTCCTCCGGGACAGTTCTACGAGCAGTACTTC
CASSPPGQFYEQYF
>TRBV6-1|.|.|TRBJ1-1
TGTGCCAGCAGACACAGGACGGCGAACACTGAAGCTTTCTTT
CASRHRTANTEAFF
>TRBV19|TRBD2|.|TRBJ2-6
TGTGCCAGCGCTCCTACTAGCGCTGGGGCCAACGTCCTGACTTTC
CASAPTSAGANVLTF
>TRBV28|TRBD1|once|TRBJ1-5
TGTGCCAGCCTGACAGGGGGCAATCAGCCCCAGCATTTT
CASLTGGNQPQHF
>TRBV7-3|.|.|TRBJ2-3
TGTGCCAGCAGCGGAACAGGCGGATCCACAGATACGCAGTATTTT
CASSGTGGSTDTQYF
>TRBV2|TRBD2|.|TRBJ2-1
TGTGCCAGCAGTGAGCCCCAGCGGGGATACAATGAGCAGTTCTTC
CASSEPQRGYNEQFF
>TRBV11-3|TRBD2|.|TRBJ2-1
TGTGCCAGCAGCTCAATAGCGGGAGTCGGTGAGCAGTTCTTC
CASSSIAGVGEQFF
>TRBV7-3|.|.|TRBJ2-3
TGTGCCAGCAGCTTAGTTGGCGGGTCCGATACGCAGTATTTT
CASSLVGGSDTQYF
>TRBV28|.|.|TRBJ1-5
TGTGCCAGCAGTTTAAATGGCAGGGGAAGCAATCAGCCCCAGCATTTT
CASSLNGRGSNQPQHF
>TRBV7-6|.|.|TRBJ1-1
TGTGCCAGCAGCCCTATACTAGATGGCACTGAAGCTTTCTTT
CASSPILDGTEAFF
>TRBV28|TRBD1|once|TRBJ1-1
TGTGCCAGCAGTAACCCCAGGGGGGCGGACACTGAAGCTTTCTTT
CASSNPRGADTEAFF
>TRBV11-1|TRBD2|.|TRBJ2-1
TGTGCCAGCAGCTTCACCGGGACTAGCGGGAGCGATGAGCAGTTCTTC
CASSFTGTSGSDEQFF
>TRBV9|TRBD1|once|TRBJ1-6
TGTGCCAGCAGCCCAGGGGACAGTAATTCACCCCTCCACTTT
CASSPGDSNSPLHF
>TRBV7-3|.|.|TRBJ2-1
TGTGCCAGCAGCTCCAGGACGGACAGCGAGCAGTTCTTC
CASSSRTDSEQFF
>TRBV29-1|TRBD1|.|TRBJ1-5
TGCAGCGGTCCACAGGGGCAGCGGCACAATCAGCCCCAGCATTTT
CSGPQGQRHNQPQHF
>TRBV27|TRBD2|few|TRBJ2-1
TGTGCCAGCAGTTTTCTTAGCGGGAATGAGCAGTTCTTC
CASSFLSGNEQFF
>TRBV29-1|TRBD1|once|TRBJ2-2
TGCAGCGTTGTGCTTCCCGGGACAGGGTTCACCGGGGAGCTGTTTTTT
CSVVLPGTGFTGELFF
>TRBV9|.|.|TRBJ1-3
TGTGCCAGCAGCGTAGGGCAGGGGTACTCTGGAAACACCATATATTTT
CASSVGQGYSGNTIYF
>TRBV4-1|TRBD1|.|TRBJ2-2
TGCGCCAGCAGCCCGGGACAGCCAAACGGGGAGCTGTTTTTT
CASSPGQPNGELFF
>TRBV5-4|.|once|TRBJ1-1
TGTGCCAGCAGCTTGTTGGACTCAGAAGCTTTCTTT
CASSLLDSEAFF